One sample yielded the 18 T cell receptor beta chains listed below, sequenced in a study of identical twins. TCRdb reprocessed the 5' RACE reads via MiXCR and lists one record per CDR3 protein. The table lists approximately 600,000 distinct CDR3 sequences, 7.1% of them singletons. These data also formed part of another study, on yellow fever vaccine responses in identical twins.

The sample taken for sequencing was PBMCs. The receptors stem from a woman between 18 and 29 years old in good health.

The rearrangement uses TRBV6-1 and TRBJ2-1; D could derive from TRBD1 or TRBD2 (5 bases each). Germline-derived CDR1 and CDR2 are MNHNS and SASEGT. The CDR3 spans 15 residues. Deletions cut 6 bases from V and 1 base from J, with 13 bases between. The chain's CDR3 is CASSGTRGSYNEQFF. The CDR3 bases are TGTGCCAGCAGCGGGACGAGAGGATCCTACAATGAGCAGTTCTTC.

This clonotype occurred many times. The gene calls are TRBV24-1 and TRBJ2-3, with a weak D call TRBD2 (6 bases). Trimming took 4 bases from V and 4 from J, leaving 11 bases between them. Germline V gives CDR1 KGHDR, CDR2 SFDVKD. The CDR3 covers 14 residues. The CDR3 loop is CATSDPTGADTQYF. The CDR3, as DNA: TGTGCCACCAGTGACCCCACGGGGGCAGATACGCAGTATTTT.

This chain links TRBV24-1 with TRBJ2-5, with D possibly matching TRBD2 (6 bases). The CDR3 runs to 13 residues. Looked up from germline, CDR1 is KGHDR and CDR2 is SFDVKD. V was trimmed by 4 bases and J by 5 bases, leaving 10 bases between them. CDR3 protein: CATSEISGETQYF. The CDR3 region has the DNA TGTGCCACCAGTGAGATCAGCGGGGAGACCCAGTACTTC.

This clonotype was observed at least ten times. The V call is TRBV5-1, the J call TRBJ2-1; 10 nucleotides line up with TRBD1. In germline, CDR1 is SGHRS, CDR2 YFSETQ. With V trimmed by 5 bases and J by 4 bases, 6 bases remained unmatched. This CDR3 contains 15 residues. The DNA of the CDR3 is TGCGCCAGCAGAACCGGGACAGGGGAATACAATGAGCAGTTCTTC. Amino acids: CASRTGTGEYNEQFF.

This clonotype was seen a handful of times. The chain has TRBV24-1 and TRBJ2-2; D call uncertain. CDR1 and CDR2 (germline): KGHDR, SFDVKD. This CDR3 region has 16 residues. V was shortened by 1 base and J by 4 bases, with 12 bases between the two germline ends. CDR3 region: CATSDFFAGITGELFF. The DNA of the CDR3 is TGTGCCACCAGTGATTTCTTCGCAGGAATCACCGGGGAGCTGTTTTTT.

This clonotype has just a few counts. The CDR3 is CSARVDSNQPQHF. CDR3 nucleotides: TGCAGTGCTAGAGTCGACAGCAATCAGCCCCAGCATTTT. The chain recombines TRBV20-1 with TRBJ1-5; D ambiguous. The germline V gene has CDR1 DFQATT and CDR2 SNEGSKA (reference sequence). The CDR3 extends over 13 amino acids. Trimming took off 1 base at V and 1 base at J, with 5 bases between the two ends.

This clonotype was picked up a small number of times. This rearrangement joins TRBV6-4 to TRBJ2-3; the D is unclear. The CDR3 has 13 amino acids. Germline V gene sequence: CDR1 MRHNA, CDR2 SNTAGT. V was shortened by 2 bases and J by 2 bases, with 5 bases between the two germline ends. CDR3 DNA: TGTGCCAGCAGTGACCAACTCACAGATACGCAGTATTTT. This encodes CASSDQLTDTQYF.

The chain uses TRBV25-1 and TRBJ2-7, with a possible D match to TRBD2 (5 bases). Trimming pared 5 bases from V and 3 bases from J, leaving 8 bases between. Germline V gives CDR1 MGHDK, CDR2 SYGVNS. The CDR3 is made up of 12 amino acids. The CDR3 sequence: CASSTAGYEQYF. CDR3 bases: TGTGCCAGCAGTACGGCGGGCTACGAGCAGTACTTC.

The chain has TRBV6-1 and TRBJ2-3; 12 bases match TRBD2. The CDR3 loop spans 16 amino acids. The germline CDR1 and CDR2 sequences are MNHNS and SASEGT. V was clipped by 5 bases and J by 2 bases; unmatched bases: 5. The CDR3 sequence is CASSTTSGRLTDTQYF. The CDR3, as DNA: TGTGCCAGCAGTACAACTAGCGGGAGGCTCACAGATACGCAGTATTTT.

This clonotype appeared many times. The rearrangement links TRBV11-1 to TRBJ2-1; D not certain. Germline V gene data show CDR1 as SGHAT and CDR2 as FQDESV (reference sequence). Between the trimmed V and J ends, which lost 6 bases and 1 base, there was a span of 22 bases. The CDR3 has 18 residues. CDR3 DNA: TGTGCCAGCAGTTTTCCAGACGACTTCAATCCATCCTACAATGAGCAGTTCTTC. Its translation is CASSFPDDFNPSYNEQFF.

The chain recombines TRBV10-3 with TRBJ1-5; no clear D. CDR1 is ENHRY, CDR2 SYGVKD, per germline. CDR3 size: 12 residues. Trimming took 6 bases from V and 2 from J, leaving 5 bases between them. CDR3 sequence: CAISPGNQPQHF. CDR3 coding DNA: TGTGCCATCAGCCCAGGCAATCAGCCCCAGCATTTT.

CDR3 sequence (DNA): TGTGCCACCAAGGGGGTAGAGACCCAGTACTTC. Residues: CATKGVETQYF. The chain couples TRBV10-3 to TRBJ2-5, with D perhaps TRBD1 (6 bases). Trimming stripped 10 bases from V and 4 bases from J, with 10 bases between. In germline, CDR1 is ENHRY, CDR2 SYGVKD. The CDR3 length is 11 residues.

This chain uses TRBV7-6 with TRBJ2-7, with 7 bases identical to TRBD1. CDR1 and CDR2 from the germline V gene are SGHVS and FNYEAQ. There are 15 residues in the CDR3. V trimming: 2 bases; J trimming: 2 bases; junction bases outside the gene matches: 6. CDR3 nucleotides: TGTGCCAGCAGCTTATCTGGGACAGCAACCTACGAGCAGTACTTC. This codes for CASSLSGTATYEQYF. The complete variable domain, with remaining parts taken from reference TRBV7-6 and TRBJ2-7, reads GAGVSQSPRYKVTKRGQDVALRCDPISGHVSLYWYRQALGQGPEFLTYFNYEAQQDKSGLPNDRFSAERPEGSISTLTIQRTEQRDSAMYRCASSLSGTATYEQYFGPGTRLTVT.

This clonotype occurred a few times. This chain connects TRBV11-2 to TRBJ1-2; TRBD1 aligns across 9 bases. Germline V lookup: CDR1 SGHAT, CDR2 FQNNGV. The ends lost 4 bases at V and 10 bases at J; junction bases unmatched: 13. CDR3 length: 15 residues. The CDR3, as DNA: TGTGCCAGCAGCTCCTCGGACAGGGGAGATTATACCTACACCTTC. Its protein is CASSSSDRGDYTYTF.

This clonotype was detected a few times. The rearrangement links TRBV20-1 to TRBJ1-2; D perhaps matches TRBD1 (5 bases). There are 13 residues in the CDR3. Trimming took 1 base from V and 2 from J, leaving 8 bases between them. Germline CDR1 reads DFQATT; CDR2 reads SNEGSKA (reference sequence). For the CDR3, the DNA is TGCAGTGCTAGAGTGCCAGGGAACTATGGCTACACCTTC. Residues: CSARVPGNYGYTF.

This clonotype was seen only a few times. J is TRBJ2-2 and V is TRBV2; perhaps TRBD2 as D (8 bases). Trimming shortened V by 5 bases and J by 3 bases, and 22 bases separated the two germline ends. Germline lookup yields CDR1 SNHLY and CDR2 FYNNEI. The CDR3 consists of 18 residues. This CDR3 reads CASSPLPGTRGHTGELFF. The CDR3 DNA is TGTGCCAGCAGTCCCCTTCCCGGGACTAGGGGGCACACCGGGGAGCTGTTTTTT.

This clonotype has only a few counts. This chain links TRBV29-1 with TRBJ2-1; D tentatively fits TRBD1 or TRBD2 (6 bases each). Trimming cost V 1 base and J 8 bases, with 15 bases left between them. The CDR3 loop spans 14 amino acids. CDR1 SQVTM and CDR2 ANQGSEA come from the germline V gene. The DNA for the CDR3 is TGCAGCGTTGAAGGCCTAACCGGGGGCGATGAGCAGTTCTTC. Amino acids: CSVEGLTGGDEQFF.

This clonotype occurred a few times. The rearrangement uses TRBV4-1 and TRBJ2-7; 10 positions match TRBD2. With 1 base clipped from V and 6 bases from J, the junction kept 6 bases outside the gene matches. This CDR3 contains 15 residues. Germline V gene lookup returns CDR1 MGHRA and CDR2 YSYEKL. CDR3 coding DNA: TGCGCCAGCAGCCAAGGGGTACTAGCGGGATTCGAGCAGTACTTC. Translated, it gives CASSQGVLAGFEQYF.